The 32 T cell receptor beta chains below come from one sample, sequenced in a study of regulatory T cells in long-lasting Graves disease. Libraries of TCR beta came from iRepertoire HTBI primers plus Arm-PCR of CDR3 regions. A single record per CDR3 protein comes from TCRdb applying MiXCR to the multiplex PCR reads. The data contain around 460,000 distinct CDR3 sequences, 13% to 15% of them singletons. Time point specified: newly diagnosed GD, antithyroid drugs for less than 3 months. The TCR library used RNA extracted from PBMCs. This sample was shared with a second study, whose subject was T cells in Graves' hyperthyroidism and ophthalmopathy.

The starting material was peripheral blood mononuclear cells (PBMCs), obtained at new diagnosis, from a patient treated with antithyroid drugs. These receptors all come from a woman aged 45-65 years with Graves disease.

This clonotype was picked up many times. The chain is built from TRBV20-1 and TRBJ2-1; 7 bases line up with TRBD2. The CDR3 runs 13 residues. The V and J ends lost 5 bases and 9 bases, in that order; junction bases with no gene match: 10. Germline CDR1 and CDR2: DFQATT and SNEGSKA (reference sequence). This CDR3 is CSAPRGGWFEQFF. Written as DNA, the CDR3 is TGCAGTGCTCCCCGGGGAGGGTGGTTTGAGCAGTTCTTC.

The V gene is TRBV4-1, the J gene TRBJ1-6, with D possibly being TRBD1 (5 bases). CDR3 length equals 16 residues. Germline CDR1 reads MGHRA; CDR2 reads YSYEKL. Trimming left V 0 bases short and J 9 bases short, with 15 bases between. DNA for the CDR3: TGCGCCAGCAGCCAAGAGGAAAACAGGCTAGGTTCACCCCTCCACTTT. This codes for CASSQEENRLGSPLHF.

Comments on this clonotype: A much larger clone lies a single base off, so this may be a read error. Since no conserved phenylalanine or tryptophan closes the CDR3, a read error is the likely cause. The chain has TRBV18 and TRBJ1-1; tentative D call: TRBD1 (5 bases). The length of the CDR3 is 14 residues. With 7 bases removed from V and 3 bases from J, the gap between germline ends came to 15 bases. The germline V gene encodes CDR1 KGHSH and CDR2 LQKENI. Here the CDR3 DNA reads TGTGCCAGCTTACGTGGGGGGTCCGACACTGAAGCTTTCCTT. This sequence encodes CASLRGGSDTEAFL.

Of note for this clonotype: It is likely a read error: a sequence one base away is far more abundant. The chain carries TRBV11-2 and TRBJ2-1; the D is unclear. Deletions cut 3 bases from V and 10 bases from J, with 7 bases between. CDR1 SGHAT and CDR2 FQNNGV come from the germline V gene. This CDR3 has 11 residues. The DNA of the CDR3 is TGTGCCAGCAGCTTCAACTACGAGCAGTTCTTC. Its protein product is CASSFNYEQFF.

This clonotype was recorded at least ten times. This chain connects TRBV28 to TRBJ2-7; D not resolved. V was pared by 5 bases and J by 1 base, with 15 bases between. Germline V gene sequence: CDR1 MDHEN, CDR2 SYDVKM. This CDR3 contains 15 residues. The CDR3 sequence is CASSTQATMSYEQYF. The CDR3 DNA is TGTGCCAGCAGTACCCAAGCGACAATGTCCTACGAGCAGTACTTC.

This clonotype was seen many times. The rearrangement joins TRBV9 to TRBJ2-7, with 9 bases lining up with TRBD1. Germline CDR1 and CDR2: SGDLS and YYNGEE. There are 15 residues in the CDR3. The trim removed 0 bases at V and 3 bases at J, leaving 4 bases unmatched. The CDR3 region has the DNA TGTGCCAGCAGCGTAGGTAGGGACAGGGTCTACGAGCAGTACTTC. Its translation is CASSVGRDRVYEQYF.

This clonotype was observed at least ten times. CDR3 DNA sequence: TGCGCCAGCAGTCCCCCCGCAGCCACAGATACGCAGTATTTT. Protein product: CASSPPAATDTQYF. The gene calls are TRBV5-1 and TRBJ2-3, with D uncertain. Looked up from germline, CDR1 is SGHRS and CDR2 is YFSETQ. Trimming removed 5 bases at V and 2 bases at J, with 12 bases between. This CDR3 is built from 14 residues.

The table lists this clonotype with many counts. The V gene is TRBV18, the J gene TRBJ2-7; TRBD1 is a possible D gene (6 bases). Germline V lookup: CDR1 KGHSH, CDR2 LQKENI. This CDR3 spans 15 amino acids. V lost 1 base to trimming and J lost 2 bases, with 12 bases between them. This CDR3 reads CASSPQMDRAYEQYF. DNA for the CDR3: TGTGCCAGCTCACCACAAATGGACAGAGCCTACGAGCAGTACTTC.

The chain has TRBV19 and TRBJ2-5, with a weak D call TRBD1 (6 bases). Germline CDR1 and CDR2: LNHDA and SQIVND (reference sequence). The V gene lost 3 bases and the J gene lost 3 bases, with 11 bases spanning the gap. This CDR3 has 14 residues. As DNA, the CDR3 is TGTGCCAGTAGTATTGACAGGAACGAAGAGACCCAGTACTTC. Amino acid sequence: CASSIDRNEETQYF.

This clonotype has a count of ten or more. V and J are TRBV27 and TRBJ1-1; 7 bases fit TRBD1. Germline CDR1 MNHEY, CDR2 SMNVEV (reference sequence). The CDR3 totals 16 residues. Losses at the gene ends were 8 bases for V and 0 bases for J; bases not matched to a gene: 12. The CDR3 loop is CASFPGGGVMNTEAFF. The CDR3 DNA is TGTGCCAGCTTCCCAGGGGGGGGGGTCATGAACACTGAAGCTTTCTTT.

The table lists this clonotype with many counts. The chain is built from TRBV29-1 and TRBJ1-1; D is undetermined. V lost 5 bases, J lost 1 base, and 5 bases lay in between. Looked up from germline, CDR1 is SQVTM and CDR2 is ANQGSEA. This CDR3 comprises 11 residues. The chain's CDR3 is CSVRKNTEAFF. In DNA, the CDR3 is TGCAGCGTTCGGAAGAACACTGAAGCTTTCTTT.

This clonotype was recorded a few times. V usage is TRBV9 and J usage is TRBJ2-3, with 7 bases that match TRBD2. CDR3 length: 14 residues. The V gene's germline CDR1 is SGDLS and CDR2 YYNGEE. The ends lost 3 bases at V and 2 bases at J; junction bases unmatched: 3. CDR3: CASSARDYTDTQYF. CDR3 in DNA: TGTGCCAGCAGCGCCCGGGACTACACAGATACGCAGTATTTT.

This clonotype was observed many times. The rearrangement joins TRBV4-1 to TRBJ1-2, with D perhaps matching TRBD1 (5 bases). Trimming left V 2 bases short and J 1 base short, with 8 bases between. The germline CDR1 and CDR2 sequences are MGHRA and YSYEKL. The CDR3 extends over 14 amino acids. This chain's CDR3 is CASSQLQDNYGYTF. The CDR3 DNA follows: TGCGCCAGCAGCCAATTACAGGATAACTATGGCTACACCTTC.

Ten or more counts support this clonotype. The chain links TRBV3-1 to TRBJ1-4; D is uncertain. Per the germline V gene, CDR1 is LGHDT and CDR2 is YNNKEL (reference sequence). The CDR3 has 15 amino acids. Trimming stripped 0 bases from V and 7 bases from J, with 12 bases between. CDR3 in DNA: TGTGCCAGCAGCCAAGATCCCGGAGTGAGTGAAAAACTGTTTTTT. This gives the protein CASSQDPGVSEKLFF.

To note about this clonotype: A far larger clone is just one base off, so this is likely a read error. The chain has TRBV7-3 and TRBJ2-3; 9 nucleotides line up with TRBD1. The J call may be in error: the DNA end matches TRBJ2-7 better. CDR1 is SGHTA and CDR2 is FQGTGA in the germline V gene. This CDR3 spans 14 amino acids. CDR3 region: CAGSPGQGPLEQYF. The CDR3 DNA follows: TGTGCCGGCAGCCCCGGACAGGGGCCGCTCGAGCAGTACTTC.

This chain connects TRBV4-2 to TRBJ2-3; 13 nucleotides align to TRBD2. The germline CDR1 and CDR2 sequences are LGHNA and YNFKEQ. V was pared by 4 bases and J by 2 bases, with 6 bases of the junction left unmatched. This CDR3 is built from 17 residues. The CDR3 reads CASSPDGLAGATDTQYF. The CDR3 nucleotides are TGTGCCAGCAGCCCAGACGGACTAGCGGGGGCCACAGATACGCAGTATTTT.

This clonotype has a count of ten or more. The chain carries TRBV30 and TRBJ2-1; the match to TRBD2 covers 7 bases. V trimming: 4 bases; J trimming: 4 bases; junction bases outside the gene matches: 13. The V gene's germline CDR1 is GTSNPN and CDR2 SVGIG (reference sequence). This CDR3 is built from 16 residues. Here the CDR3 reads CAWKLLSGVPYNEQFF. The CDR3 nucleotides are TGTGCCTGGAAACTCCTGAGCGGGGTTCCGTACAATGAGCAGTTCTTC. The complete variable domain, with remaining parts taken from reference TRBV30 and TRBJ2-1, reads SQTIHQWPATLVQPVGSPLSLECTVEGTSNPNLYWYRQAAGRGLQLLFYSVGIGQISSEVPQNLSASRPQDRQFILSSKKLLLSDSGFYLCAWKLLSGVPYNEQFFGPGTRLTVL.

The chain joins TRBV19 to TRBJ2-5; possibly TRBD2 for D (5 bases). The germline V gene encodes CDR1 LNHDA and CDR2 SQIVND (reference sequence). V shed 5 bases and J shed 5 bases, with 24 bases lying between them. There are 17 residues in the CDR3. The CDR3: CASSQLAASSRSETQYF. CDR3 coding DNA: TGTGCCAGTAGTCAGTTGGCAGCTAGCAGTAGGTCGGAGACCCAGTACTTC. Together with reference TRBV19 and TRBJ2-5, the CDR3 gives the full variable domain: DGGITQSPKYLFRKEGQNVTLSCEQNLNHDAMYWYRQDPGQGLRLIYYSQIVNDFQKGDIAEGYSVSREKKESFPLTVTSAQKNPTAFYLCASSQLAASSRSETQYFGPGTRLLVL.

The table lists this clonotype with many counts. The chain couples TRBV6-9 to TRBJ1-1; D is unresolved. The CDR3 length is 14 residues. Per germline, CDR1 MNHGY and CDR2 SVAAGI. Trimming shortened V by 4 bases and J by 2 bases, and 11 bases separated the two germline ends. CDR3 DNA: TGTGCCAGCAGTTTTGGGGTCGGTAACACTGAAGCTTTCTTT. Its protein product is CASSFGVGNTEAFF.

The table lists this clonotype with many counts. The DNA for the CDR3 is TGTGCCAGCAGGGGGGGGTCGGCTAGCACAGATACGCAGTATTTT. It is translated as CASRGGSASTDTQYF. This sequence joins TRBV28 and TRBJ2-3; 7 bases line up with TRBD2. The CDR3 covers 15 residues. Germline V lookup: CDR1 MDHEN, CDR2 SYDVKM. With V trimmed by 6 bases and J by 0 bases, 6 bases remained unmatched.

A note on this clonotype: This likely came from a read error, as a far larger clone is one base away. The chain links TRBV5-8 to TRBJ2-3, with a tentative D call TRBD2 (6 bases). Germline V gene lookup returns CDR1 SGHTS and CDR2 YDEGEE. The CDR3 has 14 residues. CDR3 DNA sequence: TGTGCCGGCAGTGAAGAGCGGGCGCGGGGTACGCAGTATTTT. Translated, it gives CAGSEERARGTQYF.

The rearrangement uses TRBV5-1 and TRBJ2-7; no clear D gene. The CDR3 contains 14 residues. Per germline, CDR1 SGHRS and CDR2 YFSETQ. The V and J ends lost 4 bases and 3 bases respectively, with 14 bases between them. Here the CDR3 reads CASSADGPHYEQYF. The CDR3, as DNA: TGCGCCAGCAGCGCGGACGGACCCCACTACGAGCAGTACTTC. Complete variable domain (other parts from reference TRBV5-1 and TRBJ2-7): KAGVTQTPRYLIKTRGQQVTLSCSPISGHRSVSWYQQTPGQGLQFLFEYFSETQRNKGNFPGRFSGRQFSNSRSEMNVSTLELGDSALYLCASSADGPHYEQYFGPGTRLTVT.

This rearrangement joins TRBV6-1 to TRBJ2-7; 7 nucleotides line up with TRBD1. The germline CDR1 and CDR2 sequences are MNHNS and SASEGT. The junction had 6 bases not matched to a gene; V was cut back by 8 bases and J by 2 bases. The CDR3 length is 13 residues. In DNA, the CDR3 is TGTGCCAGCTTTACAGGGGACCCCTACGAGCAGTACTTC. Translated: CASFTGDPYEQYF.

This clonotype was counted a few times. V gene TRBV2 combines with J gene TRBJ1-5; the D is unclear. From germline, CDR1 is SNHLY and CDR2 FYNNEI. The CDR3 runs to 15 residues. V was cut by 6 bases and J by 1 base, with 13 bases left in between. This CDR3 reads CASSQAGLSNQPQHF. Here the CDR3 DNA reads TGTGCCAGCAGCCAAGCAGGCTTGAGCAATCAGCCCCAGCATTTT.

There are many counts of this clonotype. CDR3 sequence reads: CASSEDRGREQYF. The CDR3 DNA reads TGTGCCAGCAGCGAAGACAGGGGACGCGAGCAGTACTTC. This chain uses TRBV7-3 with TRBJ2-7; 8 bases are a match to TRBD1. The CDR3 totals 13 residues. V trimming: 5 bases; J trimming: 6 bases; junction bases outside the gene matches: 6. The germline CDR1 and CDR2 sequences are SGHTA and FQGTGA.

This clonotype was recorded at least ten times. V is TRBV2 and J is TRBJ2-1; TRBD2 matches 11 bases. The J segment lost 4 bases and the V segment lost 6 bases, leaving 2 bases of the junction unmatched. CDR1 is SNHLY, CDR2 FYNNEI, per germline. The CDR3 spans 14 residues. The CDR3 is CASRGTSGYNEQFF. CDR3 nucleotides: TGTGCCAGCAGGGGGACTAGCGGATACAATGAGCAGTTCTTC.

The chain couples TRBV29-1 to TRBJ2-7; 8 nucleotides align to TRBD1. This CDR3 is built from 12 residues. After removal of 6 bases from V and 9 bases from J, the junction contained 10 bases not matched to a gene. The germline CDR1 and CDR2 sequences are SQVTM and ANQGSEA. The CDR3 region has the DNA TGCAGCGTACAAACAGGGGGATCGGGGCAGTACTTC. It is translated as CSVQTGGSGQYF.

This clonotype occurred many times. CDR3 bases: TGCGCCAGCAGCTTGGATAGCGGGGCTCACTACAATGAGCAGTTCTTC. The encoded protein is CASSLDSGAHYNEQFF. V and J are TRBV5-1 and TRBJ2-1; 8 positions agree with TRBD2. CDR1 is SGHRS and CDR2 is YFSETQ in the germline V gene. V lost 0 bases and J lost 3; bases outside the gene matches: 5. This CDR3 is 16 amino acids long. The full variable domain, completed using reference TRBV5-1 and TRBJ2-1, is KAGVTQTPRYLIKTRGQQVTLSCSPISGHRSVSWYQQTPGQGLQFLFEYFSETQRNKGNFPGRFSGRQFSNSRSEMNVSTLELGDSALYLCASSLDSGAHYNEQFFGPGTRLTVL.

V gene TRBV2 combines with J gene TRBJ2-7; D unresolved. V was pared by 6 bases and J by 0 bases, with 12 bases between. Germline lookup yields CDR1 SNHLY and CDR2 FYNNEI. The CDR3 spans 14 residues. Written as DNA, the CDR3 is TGTGCCAGCAGAGTGGCCTCCAGCTCCTACGAGCAGTACTTC. Protein: CASRVASSSYEQYF. Full variable domain (missing parts from reference TRBV2 and TRBJ2-7): EPEVTQTPSHQVTQMGQEVILRCVPISNHLYFYWYRQILGQKVEFLVSFYNNEISEKSEIFDDQFSVERPDGSNFTLKIRSTKLEDSAMYFCASRVASSSYEQYFGPGTRLTVT.

The rearrangement uses TRBV7-9 and TRBJ2-2; D call uncertain. This CDR3 region has 15 residues. Germline V lookup: CDR1 SEHNR, CDR2 FQNEAQ (reference sequence). V was cut by 2 bases and J by 2 bases, with 9 bases left in between. Here the CDR3 DNA reads TGTGCCAGCAGCTTAATTCCGGTTAACACCGGGGAGCTGTTTTTT. As protein: CASSLIPVNTGELFF.

This clonotype has a count of ten or more. This sequence joins TRBV20-1 and TRBJ2-1, with 8 bases aligning to TRBD2. The CDR3 sequence is 15 residues long. The V segment lost 1 base and the J segment 1 base; nucleotides outside the gene matches: 3. CDR1 and CDR2 (germline): DFQATT, SNEGSKA (reference sequence). The DNA of the CDR3 is TGCAGTGCTAGAGTTTTAGCGGGATCCTACAATGAGCAGTTCTTC. It codes for CSARVLAGSYNEQFF.

V is TRBV5-1 and J is TRBJ2-7; D is perhaps TRBD1 or TRBD2 (6 bases each). The CDR3 loop spans 15 amino acids. CDR1 is SGHRS and CDR2 is YFSETQ in the germline V gene. V was clipped by 5 bases and J by 0 bases, with 15 bases between them. For the CDR3, the DNA is TGCGCCAGCAGGATGCGGGACACGAGCTCCTACGAGCAGTACTTC. Protein product: CASRMRDTSSYEQYF.